The 15 T cell receptor beta chains given below trace back to one sample, sequenced in a study of cytomegalovirus exposure and HLA in healthy donors. Researchers ran the PCR with 60 Vbeta and 13 Jbeta primers. TCRdb's copy holds only in-frame clones and misses some; the assay was immunoSEQ multiplex PCR. The sample holds about 99,000 clones; around three quarters are singletons and the top ten take about 3.1%. Source material: PBMCs. The receptors shown here come from a male donor in good health and CMV-seropositive.

CDR3 sequence (DNA): TGTGCCAGTAGTCGGACAGGGGCGCTAGGGGCCAACGTCCTGACTTTC. Residues: CASSRTGALGANVLTF. V and J are TRBV19 and TRBJ2-6; 9 bases line up with TRBD1. V was pared by 5 bases and J by 4 bases, with 6 bases of the junction left unmatched. CDR3 length equals 16 residues. Germline loops: CDR1 LNHDA, CDR2 SQIVND (reference sequence).

The chain recombines TRBV19 with TRBJ1-1, with D maybe TRBD1 (5 bases). Deletions cut 5 bases from V and 0 bases from J, with 13 bases between. The CDR3 extends over 15 amino acids. From germline, CDR1 is LNHDA and CDR2 SQIVND (reference sequence). CDR3 nucleotides: TGTGCCAGTAGTTTACAGGTGAAGTTGAACACTGAAGCTTTCTTT. It translates to CASSLQVKLNTEAFF.

This clone has only one observation. The chain carries TRBV7-9 and TRBJ2-5; 9 bases are a match to TRBD1. V lost 4 bases to trimming and J lost 0 bases; unmatched junction nucleotides: 3. Germline V gives CDR1 SEHNR, CDR2 FQNEAQ (reference sequence). The CDR3 runs 15 residues. The CDR3 loop reads CASSSGQGYQETQYF. CDR3 coding DNA: TGTGCCAGCAGCTCGGGACAGGGTTACCAAGAGACCCAGTACTTC.

This chain links TRBV5-1 with TRBJ2-5; tentatively, D is TRBD1 (6 bases). CDR1 and CDR2 from the germline V gene are SGHRS and YFSETQ. The CDR3 runs 13 residues. Trimming left V 5 bases short and J 5 bases short, with 13 bases between. The CDR3 loop reads CASRIQGRETQYF. CDR3 coding DNA: TGCGCCAGCAGAATTCAGGGGCGGGAGACCCAGTACTTC. The full variable domain, rest sourced from reference TRBV5-1 and TRBJ2-5, is KAGVTQTPRYLIKTRGQQVTLSCSPISGHRSVSWYQQTPGQGLQFLFEYFSETQRNKGNFPGRFSGRQFSNSRSEMNVSTLELGDSALYLCASRIQGRETQYFGPGTRLLVL.

Notes on this clone: The sample holds other DNA sequences that translate to the same CDR3. The chain carries TRBV7-8 and TRBJ2-7, with 11 bases that match TRBD1. V lost 5 bases, J lost 2 bases, and 5 bases stayed unmatched. Per the germline V gene, CDR1 is SGHVS and CDR2 is FQNEAQ. This CDR3 is 15 amino acids long. The CDR3, as DNA: TGTGCCAGCAGCCCCGGGACAGGGGGACCCTACGAGCAGTACTTC. It encodes CASSPGTGGPYEQYF.

The rearrangement uses TRBV5-4 and TRBJ2-7; D gene unclear. This CDR3 is built from 14 residues. Germline CDR1 SGHNT, CDR2 YYREEE (reference sequence). With 3 bases removed from V and 0 bases from J, the gap between germline ends came to 10 bases. The CDR3 loop is CASSYQPYSYEQYF. DNA for the CDR3: TGTGCCAGCAGCTACCAACCCTACTCCTACGAGCAGTACTTC.

V is TRBV2 and J is TRBJ1-4; 9 bases are a match to TRBD1. The CDR3 runs to 16 residues. Germline CDR1 SNHLY, CDR2 FYNNEI. V was pared by 1 base and J by 7 bases, with 7 bases of the junction left unmatched. As DNA, the CDR3 is TGTGCCAGCAGTGAAGTGAGGACAGGGGCGGGTGAAAAACTGTTTTTT. Amino acids: CASSEVRTGAGEKLFF.

The chain has TRBV4-2 and TRBJ2-2, with TRBD1 as a possible D gene (6 bases). In germline, CDR1 is LGHNA, CDR2 YNFKEQ. The CDR3 has 15 amino acids. Trimming shortened V by 1 base and J by 3 bases, and 9 bases separated the two germline ends. The CDR3 sequence: CASSQAQGDTGELFF. The CDR3 bases are TGTGCCAGCAGCCAAGCACAGGGAGACACCGGGGAGCTGTTTTTT.

The CDR3 DNA follows: TGCGCCAGCAGCAGAGGGACAGGGGGCTACGGCTACACCTTC. Translated, it gives CASSRGTGGYGYTF. The gene calls are TRBV5-1 and TRBJ1-2, with 12 bases aligning to TRBD1. CDR3 length: 14 amino acids. Unmatched junction bases numbered 6, after V lost 4 bases and J lost 8 bases. Germline CDR1 SGHRS, CDR2 YFSETQ.

The chain recombines TRBV2 with TRBJ1-2; 7 nucleotides match TRBD1. The CDR3 contains 14 residues. The germline gives CDR1 SNHLY, CDR2 FYNNEI. V shed 1 base, J shed 4 bases, and the junction held 3 bases outside the gene matches. CDR3 amino acids: CASSEEGAGYGYTF. The CDR3 DNA reads as TGTGCCAGCAGTGAAGAGGGGGCGGGCTATGGCTACACCTTC.

The chain is built from TRBV7-9 and TRBJ2-1; TRBD2 matches 13 bases. Looked up from germline, CDR1 is SEHNR and CDR2 is FQNEAQ (reference sequence). V lost 0 bases and J lost 7; bases outside the gene matches: 6. This CDR3 is 17 amino acids long. The CDR3 is CASSLAGTSGVGNEQFF. As DNA, the CDR3 is TGTGCCAGCAGCTTAGCCGGGACTAGCGGGGTGGGGAATGAGCAGTTCTTC.

The chain combines TRBV30 with TRBJ1-6; D unresolved. CDR1 is GTSNPN and CDR2 is SVGIG in the germline V gene (reference sequence). The CDR3 length is 14 residues. Trimming took 4 bases from V and 7 from J, leaving 14 bases between them. CDR3 bases: TGTGCCTGGACGGTGAGGGTAATGAATTCACCCCTCCACTTT. It encodes CAWTVRVMNSPLHF.

This chain links TRBV30 with TRBJ1-5; D unresolved. CDR1 is GTSNPN and CDR2 is SVGIG in the germline V gene (reference sequence). V lost 1 base, J lost 9 bases, and 13 bases lay in between. The CDR3 is made up of 13 amino acids. CDR3 in DNA: TGTGCCTGGAGTGGGGCCGGGGTTGGGCCCCAGCATTTT. Its protein product is CAWSGAGVGPQHF.

The chain is built from TRBV28 and TRBJ1-2; 7 positions agree with TRBD1. J lost 5 bases, V lost 4 bases, and 7 bases had no gene match. CDR3 size: 14 residues. Per the germline V gene, CDR1 is MDHEN and CDR2 is SYDVKM. As DNA, the CDR3 is TGTGCCAGCAGTTACGGGACAGTTGATTATGGCTACACCTTC. It encodes CASSYGTVDYGYTF.

V and J are TRBV5-6 and TRBJ2-7; possibly TRBD1 for D (6 bases). Germline loops: CDR1 SGHDT, CDR2 YYEEEE. The CDR3 is 12 amino acids. V lost 0 bases and J lost 6, with 7 bases in between. CDR3 region: CASSLGGGEQYF. Written as DNA, the CDR3 is TGTGCCAGCAGCTTGGGAGGGGGCGAGCAGTACTTC.